Sequencing of this TCR beta chain was carried out in a study of blood T cell repertoires in COVID-19. As for the study in general: Specimens from acute and convalescent COVID-19 originated in the United States, Italy and Spain.

Trimming cost V 2 bases and J 0 bases, with 10 bases left between them. This CDR3 is 15 amino acids long. The germline CDR1 and CDR2 sequences are MNHEY and SVGAGI. Per the study methods: The authors estimated nucleated cell counts from reference gene primer amplification. The table came from immunoSEQ multiplex PCR; TCRdb's copy has only in-frame clones and leaves some out. D and trimming come from the DNA, and the V and J calls and clone size come from that table. The sample has under 200,000 clones; around nine tenths are singletons. Sample: PBMCs or T cells enriched from blood (not recorded which). This chain uses TRBV6-5 with TRBJ1-1; D possibly corresponds to TRBD1 (5 bases). This TCR was sampled from a woman between 45 and 65 years old who had recovered from COVID-19. The CDR3 region has the DNA TGTGCCAGCAGTTACAGGGGCCCCATGAACACTGAAGCTTTCTTT. Encoded protein: CASSYRGPMNTEAFF.